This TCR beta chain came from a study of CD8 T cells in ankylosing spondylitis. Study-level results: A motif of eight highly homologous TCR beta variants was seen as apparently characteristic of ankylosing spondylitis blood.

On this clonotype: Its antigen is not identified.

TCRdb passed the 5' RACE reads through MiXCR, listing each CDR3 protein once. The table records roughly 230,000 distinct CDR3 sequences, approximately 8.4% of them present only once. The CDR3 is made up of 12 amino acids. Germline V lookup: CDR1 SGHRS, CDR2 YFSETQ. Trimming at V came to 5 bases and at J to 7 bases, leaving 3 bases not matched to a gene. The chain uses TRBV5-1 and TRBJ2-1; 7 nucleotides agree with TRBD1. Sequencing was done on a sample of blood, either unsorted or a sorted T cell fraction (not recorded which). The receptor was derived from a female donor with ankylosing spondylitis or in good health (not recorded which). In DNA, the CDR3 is TGCGCCAGCAGGTTCAGGGGGAATGAGCAGTTCTTC. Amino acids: CASRFRGNEQFF.